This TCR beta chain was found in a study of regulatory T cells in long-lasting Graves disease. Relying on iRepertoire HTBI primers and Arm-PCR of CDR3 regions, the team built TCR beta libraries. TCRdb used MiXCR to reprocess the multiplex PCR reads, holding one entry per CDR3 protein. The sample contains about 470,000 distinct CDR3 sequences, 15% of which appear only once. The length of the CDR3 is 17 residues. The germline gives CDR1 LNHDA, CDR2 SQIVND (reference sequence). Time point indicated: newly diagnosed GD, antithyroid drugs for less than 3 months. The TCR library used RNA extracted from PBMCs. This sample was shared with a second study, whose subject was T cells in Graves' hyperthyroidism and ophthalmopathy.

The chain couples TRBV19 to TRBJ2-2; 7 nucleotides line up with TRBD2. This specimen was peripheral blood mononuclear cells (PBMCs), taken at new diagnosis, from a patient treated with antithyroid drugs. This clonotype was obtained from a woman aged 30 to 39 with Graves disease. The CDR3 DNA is TGTGCGAGTGGGGGGGTCCGCGGGGTCGCGAACACCGGGGAGCTGTTTTTT. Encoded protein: CASGGVRGVANTGELFF.